This T cell receptor (beta chain) was recorded in a study of blood T cell repertoires in COVID-19. Overall study: Nucleic acid was either cDNA or gDNA, and it came from T cells, B-cell-depleted T cells, or PBMCs.

Trimming at V came to 6 bases and at J to 4 bases, leaving 3 bases not matched to a gene. Germline lookup yields CDR1 LNHDA and CDR2 SQIVND (reference sequence). The CDR3 is made up of 13 amino acids. TCRdb keeps only in-frame clones here, not all; method: immunoSEQ multiplex PCR. The table lists approximately 120,000 clones, more than 80% of them singletons. The sequenced sample consisted of peripheral blood. The origin of this receptor is an elderly woman with COVID-19, enrolled during active disease. The chain couples TRBV19 to TRBJ1-2; TRBD1 aligns across 9 bases. The CDR3 nucleotides are TGTGCCAGTAGCAAGACAGGGGGCTATGGCTACACCTTC. Encoded protein: CASSKTGGYGYTF.